This T cell receptor beta chain was captured by sequencing in a study of shared clonotypes between healthy human individuals. V shed 11 bases and J 5 bases; nucleotides not matched to a gene: 6. Germline CDR1 MNHNS, CDR2 SASEGT. The CDR3 has 12 amino acids. General study results and limits: Donor clonotype sharing was expected to depend on sequencing depth.

The authors sequenced unsorted PBMC DNA on ten immunoSEQ deep assay plates. Original processing methods: Junction-only sequences without quality scores came from ImmunoSEQ, so filtering differed. The table came from immunoSEQ multiplex PCR; TCRdb's copy has only in-frame clones and leaves some out. The V and J calls and clone size come from that table; D and trimming were worked out from the DNA. The sample carries about 470,000 clones, about 85% recorded once. On this clone itself: What it binds is not known.

The specimen sequenced was PBMCs. The receptor comes from a woman aged 35 to 49 in good health. Some clones in this sample may be carry-over from other donors' samples. This chain connects TRBV6-1 to TRBJ2-7; TRBD1 agrees at 10 bases. This CDR3 is CAWGDRGNEQYF. The CDR3 nucleotides read TGTGCCTGGGGGGACAGGGGCAACGAGCAGTACTTC.